A selection of T cell receptor beta chains follows, all from one sample in a study of post-analysis software for immune sequencing data. A single record per CDR3 protein comes from TCRdb applying MiXCR to the PCR reads. The sample shows 400,000 to 500,000 distinct CDR3 sequences, 39% of them seen only once. Sequenced: blood. The receptors come from a girl aged 2-15 years with multiple sclerosis. Each CDR3 is given without its conserved first and last residue. A D gene is named only where the DNA matches it firmly.

d_call	v_call	cdr3_aa
TRBD2	TRBV7-9	ASSTKGSILAGVSKNIQY
NA	TRBV28	ASSLTGLQTQY
NA	TRBV5-1	ASRYREETQY
NA	TRBV4-2	ASSQDIPGGGYNEQF
TRBD1	TRBV5-1	ASSSPGQGERSYGYT
NA	TRBV20-1	SARDPGRTF
NA	TRBV6-1	ASSDSGSPPVDYEQY
NA	TRBV7-2	ASSLVWVAGTEAF
NA	TRBV6-2/TRBV6-3	ASSWRLLNTEAF
NA	TRBV12-3/TRBV12-4	ARSFYGRDNQPQH
TRBD1	TRBV7-6	ASSSPWSGTGIFGYT
TRBD2	TRBV3-1	ASSQAGLAVYEQY
NA	TRBV7-2	ASSLGGGSPYSYNEQF
NA	TRBV7-2	ASSLSGPHRWGRTGAYEQY
TRBD2	TRBV28	ASSSPAGGPGEQF
NA	TRBV2	ASSESADQPQH
TRBD2	TRBV20-1	SVPHPTSGTDTQY
NA	TRBV7-3	ASSRGPGETQY
NA	TRBV10-3	AISEQPQNYNEQY
NA	TRBV20-1	SARVISYNEQY
NA	TRBV10-3	AISEGQGGKTQY
TRBD2	TRBV6-2/TRBV6-3	ASRISGSSGNEQF
NA	TRBV4-3	ASSQEAYGVSDTQY
NA	TRBV7-9	ASSPPEGFSTEAF
NA	TRBV10-3	AISGLRYSPLH
NA	TRBV28	ASRPYVTGTYGYT
NA	TRBV20-1	SARGGDYTEAF
NA	TRBV29-1	SVTDYYNEQF
TRBD1	TRBV4-3	ASSQRTGLTNEKLF